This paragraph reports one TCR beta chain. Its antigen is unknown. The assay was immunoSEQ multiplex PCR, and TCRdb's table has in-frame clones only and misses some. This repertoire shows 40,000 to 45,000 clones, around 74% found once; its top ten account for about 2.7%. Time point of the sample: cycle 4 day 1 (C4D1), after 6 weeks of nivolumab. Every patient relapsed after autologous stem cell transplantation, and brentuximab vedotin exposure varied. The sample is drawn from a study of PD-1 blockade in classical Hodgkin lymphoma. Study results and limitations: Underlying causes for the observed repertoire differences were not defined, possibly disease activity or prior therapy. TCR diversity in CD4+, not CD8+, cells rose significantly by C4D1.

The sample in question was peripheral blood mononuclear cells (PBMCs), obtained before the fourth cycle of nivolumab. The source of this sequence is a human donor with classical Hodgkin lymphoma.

The CDR3 loop reads CASSDNRWYEQYF. Here the CDR3 DNA reads TGCGCCAGCAGTGATAACAGGTGGTACGAGCAGTACTTC. The V call is TRBV10-2, the J call TRBJ2-5; tentative D call: TRBD1 (5 bases). The assigned J gene may be wrong: the sequence end matches TRBJ2-7 better. The CDR3 extends over 13 amino acids. Per germline, CDR1 WSHSY and CDR2 SAAADI.